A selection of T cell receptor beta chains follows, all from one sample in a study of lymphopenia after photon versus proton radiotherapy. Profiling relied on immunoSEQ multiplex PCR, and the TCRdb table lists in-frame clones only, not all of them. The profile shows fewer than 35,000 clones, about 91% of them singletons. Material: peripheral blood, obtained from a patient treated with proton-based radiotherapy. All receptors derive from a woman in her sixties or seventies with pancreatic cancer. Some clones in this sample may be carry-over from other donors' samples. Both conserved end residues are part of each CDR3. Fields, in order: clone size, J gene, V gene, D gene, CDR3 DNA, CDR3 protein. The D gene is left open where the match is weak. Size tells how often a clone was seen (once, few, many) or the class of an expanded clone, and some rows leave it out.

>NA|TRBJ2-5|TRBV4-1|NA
TGCGCCAGCAGCCAAGATGCCCCTTTGAGCCAGACCCAGTACTTC
CASSQDAPLSQTQYF
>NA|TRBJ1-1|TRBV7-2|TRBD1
TGTGCCAGCAGCTTGGACAGGGGGCGAGGTTCGGCGCCTGAAGCTTTCTTT
CASSLDRGRGSAPEAFF
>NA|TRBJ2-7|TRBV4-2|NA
TGTGCCAGCAGCCAAGATACCAGCCCCGACTACGAGCAGTACTTC
CASSQDTSPDYEQYF
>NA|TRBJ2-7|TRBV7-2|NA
TGTGCCAGCAGCTTAGGGCGGGACCGCGAGCAGTACTTC
CASSLGRDREQYF
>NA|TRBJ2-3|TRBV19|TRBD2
TGTGCCAGTAGTAAAAGTAGCGGGGGCCGTGGCACAGATACGCAGTATTTT
CASSKSSGGRGTDTQYF
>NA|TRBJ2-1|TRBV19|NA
TGTGCCAGTAGTGCCACTAGCAATGGTGAGCAGTTCTTC
CASSATSNGEQFF
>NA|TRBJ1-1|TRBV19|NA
TGTGCCAGTAGTATACAGGTAGACGACACTGAAGCTTTCTTT
CASSIQVDDTEAFF
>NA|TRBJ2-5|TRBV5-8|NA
TGTGCCAGCAGCTTGGCGGCAGCCCAAGAGACCCAGTACTTC
CASSLAAAQETQYF
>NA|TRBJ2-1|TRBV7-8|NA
TGTGCCAGCAGCCCCATAGTAGCGGTATACAATGAGCAGTTCTTC
CASSPIVAVYNEQFF
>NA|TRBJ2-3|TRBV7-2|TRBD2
TGTGCCAGCAGCCGGGGACTAGCCTACACAGATACGCAGTATTTT
CASSRGLAYTDTQYF
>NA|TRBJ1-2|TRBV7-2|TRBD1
TGTGCCAGCAGCCCGAGGACAGGGAACTATGGCTACACCTTC
CASSPRTGNYGYTF
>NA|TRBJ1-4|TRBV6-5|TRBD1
TGTGCCAGCACTACAAGGGACAGGTTTGAAAAACTGTTTTTT
CASTTRDRFEKLFF
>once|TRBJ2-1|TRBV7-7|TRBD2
TGTGCTAGCAGCCTTAGCGGGACCCACAATGAGCAGTTCTTC
CASSLSGTHNEQFF
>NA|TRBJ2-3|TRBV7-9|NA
TGTGCCAGCAGCCCTTCCCGGACAACCTCAGATACGCAGTATTTT
CASSPSRTTSDTQYF
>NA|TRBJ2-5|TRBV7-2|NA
TGTGCCAGCAGCTTATGGCAATTAGTCGAGACCCAGTACTTC
CASSLWQLVETQYF
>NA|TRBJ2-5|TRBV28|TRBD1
TGTGCCAGCAGCCAAGGCTGGACAGGGGTGGTAGAGACCCAGTACTTC
CASSQGWTGVVETQYF
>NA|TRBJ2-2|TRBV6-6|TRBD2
TGTGCCAGCAGACCAGGGACTAGGGGCGGGGAGCTGTTTTTT
CASRPGTRGGELFF
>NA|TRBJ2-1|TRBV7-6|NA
TGTGCCAGCAGCTTAGGGGGTATAGGGTTAAGCTCCTACAATGAGCAGTTCTTC
CASSLGGIGLSSYNEQFF
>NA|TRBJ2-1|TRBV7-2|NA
TGTGCCAGCAGCTTAGTTTACAATGAGCAGTTCTTC
CASSLVYNEQFF
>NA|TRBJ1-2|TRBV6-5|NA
TGTGCCAGCACCCTGGGGGGGACGGTGAAGGGCTACACCTTC
CASTLGGTVKGYTF
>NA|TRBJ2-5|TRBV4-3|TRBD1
TGCGCCAGCAGCCAAGATCAGGGGGCGAGGGAGACCCAGTACTTC
CASSQDQGARETQYF
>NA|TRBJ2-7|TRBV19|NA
TGTGCCAGTAGTACCCTGGACGGACTCTCCTACGAGCAGTACTTC
CASSTLDGLSYEQYF
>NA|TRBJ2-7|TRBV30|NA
TGTGCCTGGAATGGGATTTCGTCTAGCGAGCAGTACTTC
CAWNGISSSEQYF
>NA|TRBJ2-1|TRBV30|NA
TGTGCCTGGAGTCGGGAGTATAGTGAGCAGTTCTTC
CAWSREYSEQFF
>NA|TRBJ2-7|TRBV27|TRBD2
TGTGCCAGCAGTTCGACCGGGACTATCACAACGGAGCAGTACTTC
CASSSTGTITTEQYF
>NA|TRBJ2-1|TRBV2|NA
TGTGCCAGCAGCTCAGGACTACCCTACAATGAGCAGTTCTTC
CASSSGLPYNEQFF
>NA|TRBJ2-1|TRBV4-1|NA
TGCGCCAGCAGCCAAGAACCCGCCGAGAATGAGCAGTTCTTC
CASSQEPAENEQFF
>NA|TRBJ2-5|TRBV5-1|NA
TGCGCCAGCAGCTCCGGGACGCAACACTTTCAAGAGACCCAGTACTTC
CASSSGTQHFQETQYF
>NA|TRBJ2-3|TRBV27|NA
TGTGCCAGCAGTTTACCCCACGGAGATACGCAGTATTTT
CASSLPHGDTQYF
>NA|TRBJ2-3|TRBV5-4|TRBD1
TGTGCCAGCAGCTTGTCCCAGGGACAGGGTGCAGATACGCAGTATTTT
CASSLSQGQGADTQYF
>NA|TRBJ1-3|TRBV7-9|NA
TGTGCCAGCAGCTTAACTATCTCTGGAAACACCATATATTTT
CASSLTISGNTIYF
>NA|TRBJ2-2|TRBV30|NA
TGTGCCTGGAGGTATCTTCCCGGGGAGCTGTTTTTT
CAWRYLPGELFF
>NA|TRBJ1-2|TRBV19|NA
TGTGCCAGTAGTATAATTCAGCCTCGTAACTATGGCTACACCTTC
CASSIIQPRNYGYTF